These 5 T cell receptor beta chains share one sample of origin, sequenced in a study of T cells in Graves' hyperthyroidism and ophthalmopathy. RNA transcripts gave rise to amplified TCR beta CDR3 regions. First-round RT-PCR targeting the TCR CDR3 was performed with the HTBI primer set. One entry per CDR3 protein, called by TCRdb with MiXCR from the multiplex PCR reads. The repertoire consists of about 640,000 distinct CDR3 sequences, with approximately 14% occurring once and the leading ten covering under 15%. The sample comprised blood. These TCRs come from a woman in her 50s with Graves' ophthalmopathy.

The rearrangement uses TRBV4-1 and TRBJ2-7, with 9 bases fitting TRBD2. This CDR3 comprises 17 residues. V dropped 1 base and J dropped 2; count of bases not matched to a gene: 9. Germline loops: CDR1 MGHRA, CDR2 YSYEKL. CDR3 sequence: CASSQGGIAGDTYEQYF. In nucleotides, the CDR3 is TGCGCCAGCAGCCAAGGAGGTATAGCGGGGGATACCTACGAGCAGTACTTC.

This clonotype has ten or more counts. The chain links TRBV28 to TRBJ1-5; 8 bases match TRBD1. Unmatched junction bases numbered 12, after V lost 6 bases and J lost 2 bases. The CDR3 runs to 17 residues. Per the germline V gene, CDR1 is MDHEN and CDR2 is SYDVKM. The DNA of the CDR3 is TGTGCCAGCAGGAATATGACAGGGGTTGTTGGCAATCAGCCCCAGCATTTT. Amino acids: CASRNMTGVVGNQPQHF. Using reference TRBV28 and TRBJ1-5 for the parts outside the CDR3, the full variable domain is DVKVTQSSRYLVKRTGEKVFLECVQDMDHENMFWYRQDPGLGLRLIYFSYDVKMKEKGDIPEGYSVSREKKERFSLILESASTNQTSMYLCASRNMTGVVGNQPQHFGDGTRLSIL.

This clonotype was counted at least ten times. The chain recombines TRBV3-1 with TRBJ2-4, with TRBD1 as a possible D gene (5 bases). The CDR3 totals 15 residues. Germline V gives CDR1 LGHDT, CDR2 YNNKEL (reference sequence). V lost 0 bases to trimming and J lost 8 bases, with 14 bases between them. Here the CDR3 reads CASSQDMGPGDIQYF. CDR3 coding DNA: TGTGCCAGCAGCCAAGATATGGGGCCTGGGGACATTCAGTACTTC. The whole variable domain, filled in from reference TRBV3-1 and TRBJ2-4, reads DTAVSQTPKYLVTQMGNDKSIKCEQNLGHDTMYWYKQDSKKFLKIMFSYNNKELIINETVPNRFSPKSPDKAHLNLHINSLELGDSAVYFCASSQDMGPGDIQYFGAGTRLSVL.

The chain carries TRBV4-3 and TRBJ2-7, with 10 bases that match TRBD1. The length of the CDR3 is 16 residues. Germline loops: CDR1 LGHNA, CDR2 YSLEER. Unmatched junction bases numbered 4, after V lost 1 base and J lost 1 base. As DNA, the CDR3 is TGCGCCAGCAGCCAAGCTTTGGGACAGGGGTCCTACGAGCAGTACTTC. Protein sequence: CASSQALGQGSYEQYF.

This clonotype was picked up many times. V gene TRBV12-3 or TRBV12-4 combines with J gene TRBJ2-1, with 11 bases identical to TRBD2. The trim removed 6 bases at V and 9 bases at J, leaving 7 bases unmatched. This CDR3 spans 14 amino acids. CDR3 DNA sequence: TGTGCCAGCAGACTAGCGGGAGATGTACGTGAGCAGTTCTTC. Its translation: CASRLAGDVREQFF.